This T cell receptor (beta chain) is from a study of blood T cell repertoires in COVID-19. Data came from immunoSEQ multiplex PCR; TCRdb stores just in-frame clones and leaves some out. Of around 280,000 clones in the sample, around 90% were seen once. Germline CDR1 LGHNT, CDR2 FRNRAP. The V segment lost 6 bases and the J segment 8 bases; nucleotides outside the gene matches: 8. The CDR3 covers 15 residues. V is TRBV12-5 and J is TRBJ2-1, with 12 bases lining up with TRBD2. The sequenced sample was PBMCs or T cells enriched from blood (not recorded which). The TCR sequence derives from a middle-aged woman who had recovered from COVID-19. The CDR3 region has the DNA TGTGCTAGTGGACCTAGCGGGAGGGTCCTTCATGAGCAGTTCTTC. Protein product: CASGPSGRVLHEQFF.